Given below is one T cell receptor (beta chain) in context. This record comes from a study of shared clonotypes between healthy human individuals. The CD4+ fraction was divided into a CD45RA+ naive subset and a CD45RA-negative memory subset. The assay was immunoSEQ multiplex PCR, and TCRdb's table has in-frame clones only and misses some. The data hold about 1 million clones, with about 75% observed a single time. Sequences were obtained from memory CD4+ T cells sorted from blood. As to subset: CD45RA-negative fraction. This TCR came from a man aged 18 to 35 in good health.

CDR3 residues: CAWRHQGANYGYTF. CDR3 DNA sequence: TGTGCCTGGAGGCACCAGGGGGCTAACTATGGCTACACCTTC. The chain carries TRBV30 and TRBJ1-2, with 7 bases matching TRBD1. The germline CDR1 and CDR2 sequences are GTSNPN and SVGIG (reference sequence). The CDR3 is 14 amino acids. Losses at the gene ends were 3 bases for V and 0 bases for J; bases not matched to a gene: 4.